This TCR beta chain was observed in a study of cytomegalovirus exposure and HLA in healthy donors (dated by TCRdb to 2015 to 2018). A note on the overall study: A later analysis indicated that the 120 or so validation repertoires were generated on the platform also employed for the approximately 690 repertoires of the first cohort. Along with the roughly 700-subject first cohort, a separate validation cohort of 120 different subjects was used. The aim of the study was to test whether cataloging public T cell receptors could identify signatures of past pathogen exposure. The study combined high-throughput TCR immunosequencing, statistical association of individual TCRs with disease status, and machine learning to predict cytomegalovirus infection status. Here is what the overall study found, with its caveats: The study gave a list of 150 to 200 TCR beta chains associated with cytomegalovirus. A few of the identified cytomegalovirus-associated TCR beta chains were confirmed in vitro to be specific for cytomegalovirus antigens. All 120 or so repertoires were used to score co-occurrence in the validation cohort in a later analysis, because that analysis had no HLA typing for the cohort. The classifier was reported to diagnose cytomegalovirus status with high specificity and sensitivity in both the original and validation cohorts. A later analysis found that TCRs clustered in the first cohort also tended to co-occur in the roughly 120 validation repertoires, with just under 95% of cluster scores above 0. According to the authors, the approach could potentially be generalized to other disease states and immunological phenotypes. Most TCR sequences were seen in very few donors, while some public TCRs were found in many individuals.

The library was made by the immunoSEQ multiplex PCR assay. Turning to the authors' computational methods: A statistical classification framework was built to diagnose cytomegalovirus status from the catalog of TCR beta chain sequences. Imported from immuneACCESS, the table was reduced by TCRdb to in-frame sequences with V and J called. These copies leave out some clones; in studies compared against another copy, an unresolved V gene accounts for under half, and the cause of the remainder is not known. That table supplies the V and J calls and clone size; D and trimming were determined from the DNA. The sample data list roughly 70,000 clones, and 85% to 90% of these were observed just once. The ten largest clones take up 3% to 4% of the sample. The CDR3, cysteine through phenylalanine, is 15 amino acids long. The retained sequence is limited to the CDR3, 45 bases, with the frame set at the first base. The V end loses 0 bases and the J end loses 1 base, and a stretch of 9 bases separates them. From the germline V gene (reference sequence), CDR1 is PRHDT and CDR2 is FYEKMQ.

In the case of this clone: No cognate antigen has been identified for it. The input lacks base qualities; no much larger clone sits a single base away.

Donors formed part of the validation cohort, which comprised 120 subjects and was distinct from the first cohort of under 850 subjects. This receptor chain uses TRBV13 and TRBJ1-1; TRBD1 is a weak D gene call, 6 bases matching. This TCR was sampled from a young woman in good health and CMV-seropositive. The specimen sequenced was PBMCs. The nucleotide sequence reads TGTGCCAGCAGCTTAGGGGGGGCCCCGAACACTGAAGCTTTCTTT. It encodes CASSLGGAPNTEAFF.